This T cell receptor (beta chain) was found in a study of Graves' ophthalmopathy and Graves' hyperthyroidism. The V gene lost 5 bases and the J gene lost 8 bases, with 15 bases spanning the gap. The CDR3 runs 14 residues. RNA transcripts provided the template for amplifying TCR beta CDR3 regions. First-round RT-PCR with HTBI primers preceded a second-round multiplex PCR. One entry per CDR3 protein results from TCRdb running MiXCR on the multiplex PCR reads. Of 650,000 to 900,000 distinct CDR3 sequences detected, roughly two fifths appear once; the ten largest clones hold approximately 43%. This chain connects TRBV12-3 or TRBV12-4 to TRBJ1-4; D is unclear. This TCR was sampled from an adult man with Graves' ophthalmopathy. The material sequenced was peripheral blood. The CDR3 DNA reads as TGTGCCAGCAGTCCCCCCGAGATAAGAGAAAAACTGTTTTTT. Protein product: CASSPPEIREKLFF.